The entry below describes one TCR beta chain. As processed by the authors: Reference gene primer amplification yielded estimated nucleated cell counts. Assay: immunoSEQ multiplex PCR; the TCRdb copy retains only in-frame clones and omits some. V and J calls and clone size are copied from that table; D and trimming were computed from the DNA. The sample consists of around 160,000 clones, roughly 86% of them appearing once. This sample is drawn from a study of blood T cell repertoires in COVID-19. Study background: The origin of the acute and convalescent COVID-19 samples was the United States, Italy and Spain. Nucleic acid was either cDNA or gDNA, and it came from T cells, B-cell-depleted T cells, or PBMCs.

CDR3 size: 15 residues. The V call is TRBV21-1, the J call TRBJ1-4; the DNA was not used to check the table's D call, TRBD1. TRBV21-1 is shown as a pseudogene. The TCR sequence derives from a human donor in a cohort sampled during active COVID-19. Sequencing input: peripheral blood. Here the CDR3 reads CASSLKEQGKEKLFF. The CDR3 DNA follows: TGTGCCAGCAGCCTAAAGGAACAGGGGAAAGAAAAACTGTTTTTT.